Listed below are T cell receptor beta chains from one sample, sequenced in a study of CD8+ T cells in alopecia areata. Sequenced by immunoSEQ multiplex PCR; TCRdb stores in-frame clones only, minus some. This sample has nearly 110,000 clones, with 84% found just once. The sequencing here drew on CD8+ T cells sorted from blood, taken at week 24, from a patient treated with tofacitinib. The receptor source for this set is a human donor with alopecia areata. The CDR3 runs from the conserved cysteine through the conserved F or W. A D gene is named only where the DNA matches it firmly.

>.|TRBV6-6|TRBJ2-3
CASSRDDTQYF
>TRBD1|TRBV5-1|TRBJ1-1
CASSLGQGLDTEAFF
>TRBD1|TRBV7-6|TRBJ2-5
CASSRFGQGQETQYF
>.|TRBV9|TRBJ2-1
CASSSQAASYNEQFF
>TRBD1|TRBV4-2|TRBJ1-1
CASSQETGAKNTEAFF
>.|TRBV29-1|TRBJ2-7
CSVEGREGSYEQYF
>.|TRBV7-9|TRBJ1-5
CASSLGGSSQPQHF
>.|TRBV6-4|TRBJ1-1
CASKGNLMNTEAFF
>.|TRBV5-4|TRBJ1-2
CASSFSQAGYGYTF
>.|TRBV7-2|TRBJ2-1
CASTPGLHYEQFF
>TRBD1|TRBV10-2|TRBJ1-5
CASSDWQGANQPQHF
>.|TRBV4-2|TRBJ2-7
CASSQEASSGTYEQYF
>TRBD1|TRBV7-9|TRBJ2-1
CASTGGTGSPYNEQFF
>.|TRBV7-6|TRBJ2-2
CASRLGTGELFF
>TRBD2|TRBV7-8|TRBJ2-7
CASSLVGGGSYEQYF
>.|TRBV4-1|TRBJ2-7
CASSHDRYYEQYF
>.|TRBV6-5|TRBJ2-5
CASSWTSSQETQYF
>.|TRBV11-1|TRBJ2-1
CASSLLSGIPYNEQFF
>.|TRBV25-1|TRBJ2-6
CASSGGAGANVLTF
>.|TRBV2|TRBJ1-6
CASSLGQGNSPLHF
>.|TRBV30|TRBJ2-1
CAWSVGRGMNNEQFF
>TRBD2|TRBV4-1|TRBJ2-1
CASSQGRAGGPYNEQFF
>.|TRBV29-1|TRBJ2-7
CSVEDSFTGGDYEQYF
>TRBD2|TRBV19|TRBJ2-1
CASSAKSGVRQFF
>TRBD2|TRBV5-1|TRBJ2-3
CASSLGTSGGAVDTQYF
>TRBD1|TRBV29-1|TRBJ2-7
CSVGSGQGVYEQYF
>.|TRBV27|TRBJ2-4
CASSLRAGLAKNIQYF
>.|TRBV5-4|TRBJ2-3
CASSIIEAVDTQYF
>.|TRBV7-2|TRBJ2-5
CASSLSGETQYF
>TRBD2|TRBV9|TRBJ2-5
CASSASGGAYETQYF
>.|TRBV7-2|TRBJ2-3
CASEGDTQYF
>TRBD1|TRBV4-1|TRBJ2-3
CASSHPLTDRGSTDTQYF
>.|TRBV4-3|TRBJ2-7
CASSPGLSYEQYF
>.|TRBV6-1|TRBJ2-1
CASSEVGAGNEQFF
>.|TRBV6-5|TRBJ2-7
CASGSSYEQYF
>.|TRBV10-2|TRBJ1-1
CASSLGVSTEAFF
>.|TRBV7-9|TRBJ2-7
CASRGQVTYEQYF
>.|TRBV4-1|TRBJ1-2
CASSQAGQNYGYTF
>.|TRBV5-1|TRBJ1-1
CASGVGATLNTEAFF
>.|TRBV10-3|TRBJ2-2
CAISERQEELFF
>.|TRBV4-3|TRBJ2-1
CAGSQDGAEGLYNEQFF
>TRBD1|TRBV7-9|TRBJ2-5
CASSIDRGQETQYF
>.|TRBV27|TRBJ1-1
CASSPRQENAAAEAFF
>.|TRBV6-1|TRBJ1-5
CASSELAGRGQPQHF
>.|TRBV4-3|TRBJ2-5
CASSQTVTRETQYF
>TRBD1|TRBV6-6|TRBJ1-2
CASSYEVPGGADGYTF
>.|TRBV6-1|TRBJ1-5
CASSDLGGYQPQHF
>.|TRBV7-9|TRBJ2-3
CASSLALSTDTQYF